The rows below give T cell receptor beta chains drawn from one sample of a study of blood T cell repertoires in COVID-19. Sequencing was performed with immunoSEQ multiplex PCR; in TCRdb, only in-frame clones are kept and a portion is missing. Of fewer than 110,000 clones in the sample, about 85% are singletons; the top ten hold 3.1%. Source material: peripheral blood. The receptors derive from a man in his fifties in a cohort sampled during active COVID-19. Each CDR3 is given with its conserved first and last residue. A D gene is named only where the DNA matches it firmly. A row's size may be missing; if present it is once, few, many or a size class.

j_gene: TRBJ1-1
d_gene: TRBD1
v_gene: TRBV23-1
abundance: -
CDR3aa: CASTAEDREVLDTEAFF
CDR3nt: TGCGCCAGCACCGCCGAAGACAGGGAAGTCCTAGACACTGAAGCTTTCTTT

j_gene: TRBJ1-2
d_gene: -
v_gene: TRBV19
abundance: -
CDR3aa: CASSISEGGYTF
CDR3nt: TGTGCCAGTAGTATATCCGAGGGTGGCTACACCTTC

j_gene: TRBJ2-7
d_gene: -
v_gene: TRBV3-1/TRBV3-2
abundance: few
CDR3aa: CASSRQGAKIEQYF
CDR3nt: TGTGCCAGCAGCCGACAAGGGGCGAAGATCGAGCAGTACTTC

j_gene: TRBJ1-1
d_gene: TRBD1
v_gene: TRBV5-6
abundance: -
CDR3aa: CASSLTGQRVTEAFF
CDR3nt: TGTGCCAGCAGCTTGACGGGACAGAGGGTCACTGAAGCTTTCTTT

j_gene: TRBJ2-1
d_gene: -
v_gene: TRBV7-6
abundance: -
CDR3aa: CASSFLGSRSNEQFF
CDR3nt: TGTGCCAGCAGCTTTCTAGGATCCCGTAGCAATGAGCAGTTCTTC

j_gene: TRBJ1-2
d_gene: -
v_gene: TRBV11-3
abundance: -
CDR3aa: CASSLGGDYGYTF
CDR3nt: TGTGCCAGCAGCTTAGGCGGGGACTATGGCTACACCTTC

j_gene: TRBJ2-5
d_gene: TRBD2
v_gene: TRBV13
abundance: once
CDR3aa: CASSQLAGAPRNQETQYF
CDR3nt: TGTGCCAGCAGCCAGCTAGCGGGGGCACCAAGAAACCAAGAGACCCAGTACTTC

j_gene: TRBJ2-4
d_gene: -
v_gene: TRBV3-1/TRBV3-2
abundance: few
CDR3aa: CASSQGLGGRLTKNIQYF
CDR3nt: TGTGCCAGCAGCCAAGGGTTAGGGGGTCGTCTAACCAAAAACATTCAGTACTTC

j_gene: TRBJ2-2
d_gene: TRBD2
v_gene: TRBV19
abundance: -
CDR3aa: CASSTSGRELFF
CDR3nt: TGTGCCAGTAGTACTAGCGGCCGGGAGCTGTTTTTT

j_gene: TRBJ2-2
d_gene: TRBD2
v_gene: TRBV5-4
abundance: -
CDR3aa: CASSPQQLAGNTGELFF
CDR3nt: TGTGCCAGCAGCCCTCAACAACTAGCGGGGAACACCGGGGAGCTGTTTTTT

j_gene: TRBJ2-1
d_gene: -
v_gene: TRBV19
abundance: -
CDR3aa: CASSIGLGSYNEQFF
CDR3nt: TGTGCCAGTAGTATAGGACTAGGATCCTACAATGAGCAGTTCTTC

j_gene: TRBJ1-4
d_gene: TRBD1
v_gene: TRBV28
abundance: -
CDR3aa: CASAGQGVEKLFF
CDR3nt: TGTGCCAGTGCGGGACAGGGTGTCGAAAAACTGTTTTTT

j_gene: TRBJ2-1
d_gene: TRBD1
v_gene: TRBV5-1
abundance: once
CDR3aa: CASSLSVGQGDDEQFF
CDR3nt: TGCGCCAGCAGCTTATCAGTGGGACAGGGAGACGATGAGCAGTTCTTC

j_gene: TRBJ1-1
d_gene: -
v_gene: TRBV6-2/TRBV6-3
abundance: once
CDR3aa: CASSRATKKNTEAFF
CDR3nt: TGTGCCAGCAGTCGAGCCACCAAGAAGAACACTGAAGCTTTCTTT

j_gene: TRBJ2-7
d_gene: -
v_gene: TRBV7-3
abundance: -
CDR3aa: CASSLTGPTGEQYF
CDR3nt: TGTGCCAGCAGCTTAACGGGGCCTACAGGGGAGCAGTACTTC

j_gene: TRBJ2-3
d_gene: TRBD2
v_gene: TRBV23-1
abundance: -
CDR3aa: CASPETSGDSTDTQYF
CDR3nt: TGCGCCAGTCCTGAAACTAGCGGGGATAGCACAGATACGCAGTATTTT

j_gene: TRBJ2-2
d_gene: TRBD1
v_gene: TRBV2
abundance: -
CDR3aa: CASRDRGNTGELFF
CDR3nt: TGTGCCAGCAGGGACAGGGGGAACACCGGGGAGCTGTTTTTT

j_gene: TRBJ2-1
d_gene: -
v_gene: TRBV9
abundance: -
CDR3aa: CASSVDNWNEQFF
CDR3nt: TGTGCCAGCAGCGTGGACAACTGGAATGAGCAGTTCTTC

j_gene: TRBJ1-1
d_gene: -
v_gene: TRBV19
abundance: -
CDR3aa: CASSIGVGRVNTEAFF
CDR3nt: TGTGCCAGTAGTATAGGAGTCGGCAGGGTGAACACTGAAGCTTTCTTT

j_gene: TRBJ1-1
d_gene: TRBD1
v_gene: TRBV28
abundance: -
CDR3aa: CASSKTGVANTEAFF
CDR3nt: TGTGCCAGCAGTAAGACAGGGGTGGCGAACACTGAAGCTTTCTTT

j_gene: TRBJ2-1
d_gene: TRBD2
v_gene: TRBV5-8
abundance: -
CDR3aa: CATGLAGGGPEQFF
CDR3nt: TGTGCCACCGGACTAGCGGGGGGCGGCCCTGAGCAGTTCTTC

j_gene: TRBJ2-2
d_gene: -
v_gene: TRBV7-3
abundance: -
CDR3aa: CASELARGTGELFF
CDR3nt: TGTGCCAGCGAGTTAGCCAGAGGCACCGGGGAGCTGTTTTTT

j_gene: TRBJ1-6
d_gene: -
v_gene: TRBV5-6
abundance: -
CDR3aa: CASSFMATPSSYNSPLHF
CDR3nt: TGTGCCAGCAGCTTCATGGCGACACCGAGCTCCTATAATTCACCCCTCCACTTT

j_gene: TRBJ2-2
d_gene: TRBD1
v_gene: TRBV5-4
abundance: -
CDR3aa: CASSLGTDRAGELFF
CDR3nt: TGTGCCAGCAGCTTGGGGACCGACAGGGCCGGGGAGCTGTTTTTT

j_gene: TRBJ1-5
d_gene: -
v_gene: TRBV4-1
abundance: -
CDR3aa: CASSLRESQPQHF
CDR3nt: TGCGCCAGCAGCCTCAGGGAAAGTCAGCCCCAGCATTTT

j_gene: TRBJ1-4
d_gene: -
v_gene: TRBV5-1
abundance: -
CDR3aa: CASSVSGTSNEKLFF
CDR3nt: TGCGCCAGCAGCGTATCCGGGACATCTAATGAAAAACTGTTTTTT

j_gene: TRBJ2-4
d_gene: TRBD2
v_gene: TRBV7-2
abundance: -
CDR3aa: CASIHGGAKNIQYF
CDR3nt: TGTGCCAGCATTCACGGGGGGGCCAAAAACATTCAGTACTTC

j_gene: TRBJ2-1
d_gene: -
v_gene: TRBV6-6
abundance: -
CDR3aa: CASRQGFVSEQFF
CDR3nt: TGTGCCAGCAGACAGGGTTTCGTATCTGAGCAGTTCTTC

j_gene: TRBJ2-5
d_gene: -
v_gene: TRBV6-1
abundance: -
CDR3aa: CASSDQGETQYF
CDR3nt: TGTGCCAGCAGTGACCAGGGGGAGACCCAGTACTTC

j_gene: TRBJ2-7
d_gene: -
v_gene: TRBV18
abundance: -
CDR3aa: CASSPLLGGEQYF
CDR3nt: TGTGCCAGCTCACCCCTGCTGGGGGGCGAGCAGTACTTC

j_gene: TRBJ2-5
d_gene: TRBD2
v_gene: TRBV7-2
abundance: -
CDR3aa: CASSSTSGGGETQYF
CDR3nt: TGTGCCAGCAGCTCTACTAGCGGGGGGGGTGAGACCCAGTACTTC

j_gene: TRBJ2-3
d_gene: TRBD1
v_gene: TRBV4-1
abundance: -
CDR3aa: CASSQEGTGADTQYF
CDR3nt: TGCGCCAGCAGCCAAGAAGGGACAGGGGCAGATACGCAGTATTTT

j_gene: TRBJ1-4
d_gene: -
v_gene: TRBV3-1/TRBV3-2
abundance: -
CDR3aa: CASSRRGGEKLFF
CDR3nt: TGTGCCAGCAGCCGTAGGGGTGGAGAAAAACTGTTTTTT

j_gene: TRBJ1-2
d_gene: -
v_gene: TRBV16
abundance: -
CDR3aa: CASSPQGDYGYTF
CDR3nt: TGTGCCAGCAGCCCACAGGGAGACTATGGCTACACCTTC

j_gene: TRBJ1-3
d_gene: TRBD1
v_gene: TRBV6-6
abundance: -
CDR3aa: CASSQGTGISGNTIYF
CDR3nt: TGTGCCAGCAGCCAGGGGACAGGGATTTCCGGAAACACCATATATTTT

j_gene: TRBJ2-5
d_gene: TRBD2
v_gene: TRBV6-2/TRBV6-3
abundance: -
CDR3aa: CASSDPPGGSETQYF
CDR3nt: TGTGCCAGCAGCGACCCGCCGGGGGGGTCGGAGACCCAGTACTTC

j_gene: TRBJ1-2
d_gene: -
v_gene: TRBV9
abundance: -
CDR3aa: CASSVSGATNYGYTF
CDR3nt: TGTGCCAGCAGCGTTTCAGGGGCCACTAACTATGGCTACACCTTC

j_gene: TRBJ1-1
d_gene: -
v_gene: TRBV19
abundance: once
CDR3aa: CASRVSLNTEAFF
CDR3nt: TGTGCCAGCAGGGTTTCCCTGAACACTGAAGCTTTCTTT

j_gene: TRBJ2-3
d_gene: TRBD1
v_gene: TRBV11-1
abundance: -
CDR3aa: CASSLNPQGSFYTQYF
CDR3nt: TGTGCCAGCAGCTTAAACCCACAGGGGTCGTTTTATACGCAGTATTTT

j_gene: TRBJ2-2
d_gene: TRBD1
v_gene: TRBV7-3
abundance: -
CDR3aa: CASSSSQGAGELFF
CDR3nt: TGTGCCAGCAGCTCCTCACAGGGGGCCGGGGAGCTGTTTTTT

j_gene: TRBJ1-4
d_gene: -
v_gene: TRBV3-1/TRBV3-2
abundance: -
CDR3aa: CASSQGYLGQEKLFF
CDR3nt: TGTGCCAGCAGCCAAGGATACCTGGGGCAGGAAAAACTGTTTTTT

j_gene: TRBJ2-2
d_gene: -
v_gene: TRBV5-1
abundance: -
CDR3aa: CASSLVARVTNTGELFF
CDR3nt: TGCGCCAGCAGCTTGGTCGCCAGGGTAACGAACACCGGGGAGCTGTTTTTT

j_gene: TRBJ1-3
d_gene: -
v_gene: TRBV4-1
abundance: -
CDR3aa: CASSKSIDSHGNTIYF
CDR3nt: TGCGCCAGCAGCAAATCCATTGACAGTCATGGAAACACCATATATTTT

j_gene: TRBJ1-1
d_gene: -
v_gene: TRBV5-1
abundance: -
CDR3aa: CASSVEGRGDTEAFF
CDR3nt: TGCGCCAGCAGCGTGGAGGGCAGGGGAGATACTGAAGCTTTCTTT

j_gene: TRBJ2-7
d_gene: TRBD2
v_gene: TRBV11-3
abundance: -
CDR3aa: CASTRTSNLYEQYF
CDR3nt: TGTGCCAGCACTAGGACTAGCAACCTCTACGAGCAGTACTTC

j_gene: TRBJ2-5
d_gene: TRBD1
v_gene: TRBV27
abundance: -
CDR3aa: CASSAQTGSEPRWETQYF
CDR3nt: TGTGCCAGCAGTGCCCAGACAGGGTCGGAGCCTCGGTGGGAGACCCAGTACTTC

j_gene: TRBJ2-3
d_gene: -
v_gene: TRBV7-3
abundance: -
CDR3aa: CASSPIPGVAADTQYF
CDR3nt: TGTGCCAGCAGCCCAATCCCCGGGGTAGCAGCAGATACGCAGTATTTT

j_gene: TRBJ2-2
d_gene: -
v_gene: TRBV29-1
abundance: -
CDR3aa: CSGTGFNGELFF
CDR3nt: TGCAGCGGTACAGGGTTCAACGGGGAGCTGTTTTTT

j_gene: TRBJ2-3
d_gene: TRBD2
v_gene: TRBV10-1
abundance: -
CDR3aa: CASSESGSGGRTDTQYF
CDR3nt: TGCGCCAGCAGTGAGTCGGGAAGCGGGGGACGCACAGATACGCAGTATTTT

j_gene: TRBJ2-7
d_gene: TRBD1
v_gene: TRBV5-4
abundance: -
CDR3aa: CASSRRDSVSYEQYF
CDR3nt: TGTGCCAGCAGCCGCCGGGACAGTGTTTCCTACGAGCAGTACTTC

j_gene: TRBJ2-7
d_gene: -
v_gene: TRBV5-3
abundance: -
CDR3aa: CARSPRGGYEQYF
CDR3nt: TGTGCCAGAAGCCCCCGGGGTGGCTACGAGCAGTACTTC

j_gene: TRBJ1-3
d_gene: -
v_gene: TRBV11-3
abundance: -
CDR3aa: CASSSMTAATIYF
CDR3nt: TGTGCCAGCAGCTCCATGACAGCTGCCACCATATATTTT

j_gene: TRBJ2-7
d_gene: TRBD1
v_gene: TRBV6-5
abundance: -
CDR3aa: CASSLDRGVYEQYF
CDR3nt: TGTGCCAGCAGTCTGGACAGGGGAGTATACGAGCAGTACTTC

j_gene: TRBJ1-4
d_gene: -
v_gene: TRBV2
abundance: -
CDR3aa: CASSRQGDVFF
CDR3nt: TGTGCCAGCAGTCGCCAGGGTGACGTGTTTTTT

j_gene: TRBJ2-1
d_gene: -
v_gene: TRBV5-1
abundance: few
CDR3aa: CASSLGGGVQVRFF
CDR3nt: TGCGCCAGCAGCTTGGGAGGAGGGGTCCAGGTCCGGTTCTTC